This T cell receptor beta chain was sequenced in a study of T cells in Graves' hyperthyroidism and ophthalmopathy. Regarding the study as a whole: From stable hyperthyroidism, ophthalmopathy was separated by a 13 V-J model.

There were TCR beta CDR3 regions amplified from RNA transcripts. TCR CDR3 regions were first amplified by RT-PCR with HTBI primers. From the multiplex PCR reads, TCRdb called clonotypes with MiXCR, one entry per CDR3 protein. The table records some 50,000 distinct CDR3 sequences, approximately 50% of them present only once. CDR1 and CDR2 (germline): WSHSY, SAAADI. The CDR3 consists of 14 residues. V dropped 3 bases and J dropped 6 bases, with 12 bases sitting between them. As regards this clonotype: Its antigen is undetermined.

Graves' hyperthyroidism was deemed stable given no ophthalmopathy progression within 18 months. For the diagnoses, clinical symptoms, serum thyroxine and TRAb, thyroid ultrasound and orbital computed tomography were used. This rearrangement joins TRBV10-2 to TRBJ1-3; no clear D. The sequenced material came from peripheral blood or thyroid tissue (not recorded which). The sequence came from a man between 18 and 35 years old with Graves' hyperthyroidism. For the CDR3, the DNA is TGCGCCAGCAGTGAACGTAGGGCGGTAAACACCATATATTTT. Amino acid sequence: CASSERRAVNTIYF.